Sample share makes the clone carrying this TCR beta chain medium-sized. Its antigen is unknown. This entry comes from a study of prognosis after radiotherapy for stage I lung cancer. Overall study: Enrolled patients had stage I non-small cell lung cancer and entered the cohort between 2018 and 2019. No patient had concurrent therapy with stereotactic body radiotherapy.

From genomic DNA, TCR beta CDR3 was amplified by two-round multiplex PCR. First-round PCR, the initial amplification, used primers specific to each TRBV and TRBJ gene. MiXCR, run by TCRdb on the multiplex PCR reads, gives a single entry per CDR3 protein. The sample carries around 19,000 distinct CDR3 sequences, 45% to 55% recorded once. General observations from the study: Once stereotactic body radiation therapy had been given, unique TCR clone counts fell, with a median of 10,088 versus 6,861.

The CDR3 runs 13 residues. Germline-derived CDR1 and CDR2 are LNHDA and SQIVND (reference sequence). J gave up 4 bases and V 7 bases, and 6 bases lay outside the gene matches. The chain recombines TRBV19 with TRBJ1-2, with 7 bases aligning to TRBD1. The source of this sequence is a donor over 45 with non-small cell lung cancer. The sequenced sample was PBMCs, obtained before or after stereotactic body radiation therapy (not recorded which). The CDR3 nucleotides are TGTGCCAGTACCAACGACAGGGTCTATGGCTACACCTTC. It translates to CASTNDRVYGYTF.